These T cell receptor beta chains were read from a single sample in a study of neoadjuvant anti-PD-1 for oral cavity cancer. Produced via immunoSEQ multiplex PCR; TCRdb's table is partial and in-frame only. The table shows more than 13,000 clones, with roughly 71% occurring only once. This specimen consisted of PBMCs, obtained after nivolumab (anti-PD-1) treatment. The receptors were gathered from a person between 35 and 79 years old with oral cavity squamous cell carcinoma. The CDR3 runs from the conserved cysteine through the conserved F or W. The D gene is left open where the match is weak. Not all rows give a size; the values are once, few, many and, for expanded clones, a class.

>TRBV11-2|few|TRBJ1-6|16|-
TGTGCCAGCAGCTTACTAGGGAGCTCCTATAATTCACCCCTCCACTTT
CASSLLGSSYNSPLHF
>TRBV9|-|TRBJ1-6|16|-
TGTGCCAGCAGCTCCGACCCCCACAGGGAGGATTCACCCCTCCACTTT
CASSSDPHREDSPLHF
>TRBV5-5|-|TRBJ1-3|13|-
TGTGCCAGCAGCTTGGACAGTCTGAACACCATATATTTT
CASSLDSLNTIYF
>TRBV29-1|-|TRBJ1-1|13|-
TGCAGCGTTCGCCAATCTAGGGGGACAGAAGCTTTCTTT
CSVRQSRGTEAFF
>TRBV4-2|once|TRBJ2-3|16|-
TGTGCCAGCAGCCAAGCTTCGGGGGCCACGCGGGATACGCAGTATTTT
CASSQASGATRDTQYF
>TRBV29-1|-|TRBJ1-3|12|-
TGCAGCGTTGATACTTCTGGAAACACCATATATTTT
CSVDTSGNTIYF
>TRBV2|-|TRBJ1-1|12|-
TGTGCCAGCAGGCTCGGACAGACAGAAGCTTTCTTT
CASRLGQTEAFF
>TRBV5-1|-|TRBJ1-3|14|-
TGCGCCAGCAGCTCGACAGACGGAGGAAACACCATATATTTT
CASSSTDGGNTIYF
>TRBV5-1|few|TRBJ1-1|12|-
TGCGCCAGCAGCTTGGGAGACTACGAAGCTTTCTTT
CASSLGDYEAFF
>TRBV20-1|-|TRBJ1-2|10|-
TGCAGTGCTAGCGAATATGGCTACACCTTC
CSASEYGYTF
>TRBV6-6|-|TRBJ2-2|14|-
TGTGCCAGCAGTTTGGACGGGGTCGGCGGGGAGCTGTTTTTT
CASSLDGVGGELFF
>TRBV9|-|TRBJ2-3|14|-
TGTGCCAGCAGCGTAGTTGAATTCACAGATACGCAGTATTTT
CASSVVEFTDTQYF
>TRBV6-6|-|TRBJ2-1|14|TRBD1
TGTGCCAGCAGTCCGGGACAGGGTACAGGTGAGCAGTTCTTC
CASSPGQGTGEQFF
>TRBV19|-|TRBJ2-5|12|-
TGTGCCAGTAGCCACAGGCAAGAGACCCAGTACTTC
CASSHRQETQYF
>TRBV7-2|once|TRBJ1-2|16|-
TGTGCCAGCAGCTTAGTCGCAGGGCGAGCCAACTATGGCTACACCTTC
CASSLVAGRANYGYTF
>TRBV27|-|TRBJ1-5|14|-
TGTGCCAGCAGTCCTAGTAATAGCAATCAGCCCCAGCATTTT
CASSPSNSNQPQHF
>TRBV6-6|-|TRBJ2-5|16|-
TGTGCCAGCAGTTACTCGGAAACCCAGGGCGCGGAGACCCAGTACTTC
CASSYSETQGAETQYF
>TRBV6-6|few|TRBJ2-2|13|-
TGTGCCAGCAGTTCGTCGAACACCGGGGAGCTGTTTTTT
CASSSSNTGELFF
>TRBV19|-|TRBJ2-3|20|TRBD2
TGTGCCAGTAGTATAAGGCTAGCGGGAGGATTCGCGACTAGCACAGATACGCAGTATTTT
CASSIRLAGGFATSTDTQYF
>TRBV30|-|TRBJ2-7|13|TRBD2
TGTGCCTGGATGCGGGAGGGAAAATACGAGCAGTACTTC
CAWMREGKYEQYF
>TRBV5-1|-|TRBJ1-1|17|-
TGCGCCAGCAGTGGCGGGATCGGTGGAATTTCGAACACTGAAGCTTTCTTT
CASSGGIGGISNTEAFF
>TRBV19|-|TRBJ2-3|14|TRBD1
TGTGCCAGTAGTGCAGGGGGCGCGACAGATACGCAGTATTTT
CASSAGGATDTQYF
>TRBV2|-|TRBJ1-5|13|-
TGTGCCAGCCGATGGGGTATCAATCAGCCCCAGCATTTT
CASRWGINQPQHF
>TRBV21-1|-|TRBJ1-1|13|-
TGTGCCAGCGTACCGGAAGGGAACACTGAAGCTTTCTTT
CASVPEGNTEAFF
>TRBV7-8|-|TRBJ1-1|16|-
TGTGCCAGCAGCCCACAGGGACATGTGGTGAACACTGAAGCTTTCTTT
CASSPQGHVVNTEAFF
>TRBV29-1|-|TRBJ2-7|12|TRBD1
TGCAGCGTTGTAGGGGACAGGGAAGAGCAGTACTTC
CSVVGDREEQYF